This is a list of T cell receptor beta chains from one sample in a study of cytomegalovirus exposure and HLA in healthy donors. Sequencing used immunoSEQ multiplex PCR; TCRdb keeps in-frame clones, though not all of them. The data show 200,000 or so clones, roughly 84% seen once. Sequenced: PBMCs. These receptors all come from a woman aged 30 to 39 in good health and CMV-seropositive. Both conserved end residues are trimmed from each CDR3. The D gene is left open where the match is weak. Clone size is shown for a subset of rows, as once, few, many or a class of expanded clone.

v_gene: TRBV28; abundance: NA; d_gene: NA; j_gene: TRBJ1-5; CDR3aa: ASRRRRGSNQPQH
v_gene: TRBV27; abundance: NA; d_gene: NA; j_gene: TRBJ2-7; CDR3aa: ASSLASRQTPYEQY
v_gene: TRBV6-4; abundance: NA; d_gene: NA; j_gene: TRBJ1-1; CDR3aa: ASRATVNTEAF
v_gene: TRBV5-1; abundance: once; d_gene: NA; j_gene: TRBJ2-7; CDR3aa: ASSHDSSWEQY
v_gene: TRBV9; abundance: NA; d_gene: TRBD1; j_gene: TRBJ1-2; CDR3aa: ASSVVIGGQGLYGYT
v_gene: TRBV5-1; abundance: NA; d_gene: NA; j_gene: TRBJ1-2; CDR3aa: ASSAWEGYGYT
v_gene: TRBV27; abundance: NA; d_gene: NA; j_gene: TRBJ1-2; CDR3aa: ASSFRDTLSEGYT
v_gene: TRBV29-1; abundance: NA; d_gene: NA; j_gene: TRBJ2-7; CDR3aa: SVEDDSVYEQY
v_gene: TRBV5-4; abundance: few; d_gene: NA; j_gene: TRBJ1-2; CDR3aa: ASSFGVLSAYGYT
v_gene: TRBV5-6; abundance: NA; d_gene: TRBD1; j_gene: TRBJ1-1; CDR3aa: ASRWGQGRFEAF
v_gene: TRBV29-1; abundance: NA; d_gene: NA; j_gene: TRBJ2-3; CDR3aa: SVEEVGRDTQY
v_gene: TRBV11-3; abundance: NA; d_gene: TRBD1; j_gene: TRBJ2-2; CDR3aa: ASSLDGTAAHTGELF
v_gene: TRBV25-1; abundance: few; d_gene: TRBD1; j_gene: TRBJ1-2; CDR3aa: ASRNPPGQGVGGYT
v_gene: TRBV6-5; abundance: NA; d_gene: NA; j_gene: TRBJ1-2; CDR3aa: ASSLGAYNGYT
v_gene: TRBV13; abundance: NA; d_gene: TRBD2; j_gene: TRBJ2-1; CDR3aa: ASSHGTSGYNEQF
v_gene: TRBV6-1; abundance: NA; d_gene: TRBD2; j_gene: TRBJ2-1; CDR3aa: ASTEAGRSYNEQF
v_gene: TRBV7-9; abundance: NA; d_gene: TRBD1; j_gene: TRBJ2-5; CDR3aa: ASSPYGQAQETQY
v_gene: TRBV7-2; abundance: NA; d_gene: NA; j_gene: TRBJ1-1; CDR3aa: ASSFPGADTEAF
v_gene: TRBV7-9; abundance: few; d_gene: NA; j_gene: TRBJ1-5; CDR3aa: ASSLGASNQPQH
v_gene: TRBV15; abundance: NA; d_gene: TRBD1; j_gene: TRBJ2-7; CDR3aa: ATSRGFGQDEQY
v_gene: TRBV27; abundance: NA; d_gene: TRBD2; j_gene: TRBJ2-7; CDR3aa: ASSTWTSGSFYEQY
v_gene: TRBV29-1; abundance: NA; d_gene: TRBD1; j_gene: TRBJ2-5; CDR3aa: SVVGTADQETQY
v_gene: TRBV29-1; abundance: NA; d_gene: NA; j_gene: TRBJ1-3; CDR3aa: SVDPGSSGNTIY
v_gene: TRBV5-1; abundance: few; d_gene: TRBD1; j_gene: TRBJ1-2; CDR3aa: ASSLRGGGYT
v_gene: TRBV30; abundance: NA; d_gene: TRBD1; j_gene: TRBJ1-1; CDR3aa: AWRGPGQGYSAF
v_gene: TRBV23-1; abundance: NA; d_gene: NA; j_gene: TRBJ2-7; CDR3aa: ASSLSPVYEQY
v_gene: TRBV20-1; abundance: NA; d_gene: NA; j_gene: TRBJ2-7; CDR3aa: SGAGIDEQY
v_gene: TRBV28; abundance: NA; d_gene: TRBD2; j_gene: TRBJ2-2; CDR3aa: ASSPRTSFNTGELF
v_gene: TRBV2; abundance: once; d_gene: TRBD2; j_gene: TRBJ2-7; CDR3aa: ATQREGPYEQY
v_gene: TRBV5-4; abundance: NA; d_gene: NA; j_gene: TRBJ2-1; CDR3aa: ASSLAGFHEQF
v_gene: TRBV19; abundance: NA; d_gene: NA; j_gene: TRBJ2-2; CDR3aa: ASSGRGRIGNTGELF